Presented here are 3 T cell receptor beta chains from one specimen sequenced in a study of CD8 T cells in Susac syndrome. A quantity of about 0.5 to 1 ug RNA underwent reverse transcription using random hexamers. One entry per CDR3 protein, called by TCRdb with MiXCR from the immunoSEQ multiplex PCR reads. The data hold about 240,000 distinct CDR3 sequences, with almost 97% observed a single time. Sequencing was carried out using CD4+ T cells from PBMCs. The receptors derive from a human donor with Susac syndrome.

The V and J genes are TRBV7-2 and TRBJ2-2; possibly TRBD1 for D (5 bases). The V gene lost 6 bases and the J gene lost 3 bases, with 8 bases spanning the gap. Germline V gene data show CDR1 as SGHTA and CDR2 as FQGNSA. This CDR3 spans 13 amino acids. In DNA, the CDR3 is TGTGCCAGCAGACCACAGGACACCGGGGAGCTGTTTTTT. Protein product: CASRPQDTGELFF.

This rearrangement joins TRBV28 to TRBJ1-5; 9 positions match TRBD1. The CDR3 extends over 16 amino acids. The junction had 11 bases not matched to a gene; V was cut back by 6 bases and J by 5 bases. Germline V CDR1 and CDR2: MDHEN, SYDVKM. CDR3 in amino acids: CASSRETGGRDQPQHF. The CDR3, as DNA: TGTGCCAGCAGCAGGGAGACAGGGGGGAGGGATCAGCCCCAGCATTTT. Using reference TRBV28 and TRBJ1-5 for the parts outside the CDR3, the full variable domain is DVKVTQSSRYLVKRTGEKVFLECVQDMDHENMFWYRQDPGLGLRLIYFSYDVKMKEKGDIPEGYSVSREKKERFSLILESASTNQTSMYLCASSRETGGRDQPQHFGDGTRLSIL.

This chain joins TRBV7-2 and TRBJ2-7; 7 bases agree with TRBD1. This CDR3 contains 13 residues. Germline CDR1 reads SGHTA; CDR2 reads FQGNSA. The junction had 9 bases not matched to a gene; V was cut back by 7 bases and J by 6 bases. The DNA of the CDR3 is TGTGCCAGCATCCTGCAGGGGGTCGGCGAGCAGTACTTC. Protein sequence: CASILQGVGEQYF.